This entry is about one TCR beta chain. V lost 3 bases, J lost 7 bases, and 6 bases stayed unmatched. The CDR3 is 15 amino acids. The germline V gene encodes CDR1 KGHSH and CDR2 LQKENI. These data belong to a study of control samples from healthy donors and cancer patients. Only in-frame clones appear in the TCRdb table, and some are missing; sequencing was by immunoSEQ multiplex PCR. Of about 130,000 clones listed, approximately 94% are singletons. This TCR was recovered from a man in his forties or fifties with head and neck cancer. The sequenced sample was PBMCs. The chain employs TRBV18 and TRBJ1-6; TRBD1 matches at 7 bases. CDR3 in amino acids: CASSPLGQPNSPLHF. CDR3 sequence (DNA): TGTGCCAGCTCACCCTTGGGACAGCCAAATTCACCCCTCCACTTT.